These 13 T cell receptor beta chains came from one sample sequenced in a study of cytomegalovirus exposure and HLA in healthy donors. Profiling relied on immunoSEQ multiplex PCR, and the TCRdb table lists in-frame clones only, not all of them. The sample has about 260,000 clones, 90% seen once. The sample was PBMCs. The receptor set was obtained from a woman in her twenties or thirties in good health and CMV-seronegative.

The chain recombines TRBV7-9 with TRBJ2-7, with no clear D. CDR3 length: 14 residues. Trimming pared 1 base from V and 0 bases from J, leaving 7 bases between. Per the germline V gene, CDR1 is SEHNR and CDR2 is FQNEAQ (reference sequence). The CDR3 coding sequence is TGTGCCAGCAGCTTAGAAAGACTCTCCTACGAGCAGTACTTC. Amino acid sequence: CASSLERLSYEQYF.

The CDR3 nucleotides are TGCAGCGTTGGAGGGGGGCCCCAAGAGACCCAGTACTTC. This encodes CSVGGGPQETQYF. This chain links TRBV29-1 with TRBJ2-5, with D perhaps matching TRBD1 or TRBD2 (6 bases each). This CDR3 comprises 13 residues. The V end was cut by 4 bases, the J end by 1 base, with 10 bases between. Per the germline V gene, CDR1 is SQVTM and CDR2 is ANQGSEA.

The chain employs TRBV12-5 and TRBJ2-1; 11 nucleotides align to TRBD2. The CDR3 sequence is 21 residues long. Germline assignment: CDR1 LGHNT and CDR2 FRNRAP. V trimming: 0 bases; J trimming: 2 bases; junction bases outside the gene matches: 15. This chain's CDR3 is CASGLVLGGLADRGAYNEQFF. CDR3 nucleotide sequence: TGTGCTAGTGGTTTGGTACTAGGGGGACTAGCGGACCGCGGGGCCTACAATGAGCAGTTCTTC.

The chain links TRBV6-4 to TRBJ2-5, with TRBD2 identical over 7 bases. The CDR3 has 15 amino acids. V lost 6 bases and J lost 5; bases outside the gene matches: 12. Looked up from germline, CDR1 is MRHNA and CDR2 is SNTAGT. The CDR3 reads CASSWVERGGETQYF. As DNA, the CDR3 is TGTGCCAGCAGCTGGGTGGAGCGGGGAGGGGAGACCCAGTACTTC.

This clone appeared a few times. This chain connects TRBV27 to TRBJ2-3, with TRBD1 identical over 7 bases. Germline V gene data show CDR1 as MNHEY and CDR2 as SMNVEV (reference sequence). V lost 10 bases, J lost 0 bases, and 10 bases stayed unmatched. This CDR3 has 15 amino acids. The CDR3 region is CATRGTGTSTDTQYF. Written as DNA, the CDR3 is TGTGCCACCAGGGGGACGGGAACTAGCACAGATACGCAGTATTTT.

The gene calls are TRBV27 and TRBJ1-4; D gene uncertain. The germline V gene has CDR1 MNHEY and CDR2 SMNVEV (reference sequence). The V end lost 4 bases, the J end lost 7 bases, and 22 bases lay between the germline ends. The CDR3 runs to 17 residues. In DNA, the CDR3 is TGTGCCAGCAGTTCCTCCTTTAGTGGGAAAAGGAGTGAAAAACTGTTTTTT. Protein sequence: CASSSSFSGKRSEKLFF.

The chain recombines TRBV5-1 with TRBJ2-3; tentative D call: TRBD2 (6 bases). CDR1 and CDR2 from the germline V gene are SGHRS and YFSETQ. The V end lost 0 bases, the J end lost 2 bases, and 22 bases lay between the germline ends. This CDR3 contains 19 residues. Here the CDR3 reads CASSLGPGDPGEYTDTQYF. The CDR3 DNA reads TGCGCCAGCAGCTTGGGACCGGGAGATCCGGGGGAATACACAGATACGCAGTATTTT.

As for this clone: The sample contains more than one DNA sequence encoding this CDR3. This chain uses TRBV4-3 with TRBJ1-1; no firm D call. This CDR3 is 14 amino acids long. The ends were cut back, 0 bases at V and 1 base at J, with 6 bases in the middle. The germline CDR1 and CDR2 sequences are LGHNA and YSLEER. The CDR3 DNA sequence: TGCGCCAGCAGCCAAGACCGGGGGAACACTGAAGCTTTCTTT. Its protein product is CASSQDRGNTEAFF.

This chain connects TRBV15 to TRBJ2-2; D gene unclear. Germline-derived CDR1 and CDR2 are LNHNV and YYDKDF (reference sequence). The CDR3 loop spans 16 amino acids. V dropped 3 bases and J dropped 1 base, with 12 bases sitting between them. In DNA form, the CDR3 reads TGTGCCACCAGCAGTCGGAGCCACATGAACACCGGGGAGCTGTTTTTT. Encoded protein: CATSSRSHMNTGELFF.

The genes are TRBV30 and TRBJ1-2, with 10 bases aligning to TRBD1. The germline V gene has CDR1 GTSNPN and CDR2 SVGIG (reference sequence). V lost 3 bases to trimming and J lost 7 bases; unmatched junction nucleotides: 5. The CDR3 totals 13 residues. Here the CDR3 reads CAWSVRTGGGYTF. The DNA of the CDR3 is TGTGCCTGGAGCGTTAGGACAGGGGGTGGCTACACCTTC.

This clone was detected only once. This chain uses TRBV9 with TRBJ2-7; perhaps D is TRBD1 or TRBD2 (5 bases each). Per germline, CDR1 SGDLS and CDR2 YYNGEE. The CDR3 runs 14 residues. V was shortened by 6 bases and J by 6 bases, with 19 bases between the two germline ends. For the CDR3, the DNA is TGTGCCAGCAATTACGACCAAGGGGACGGCGAGCAGTACTTC. Translating gives CASNYDQGDGEQYF.

The rearrangement joins TRBV29-1 to TRBJ2-3; TRBD2 might be the D (6 bases). V lost 5 bases, J lost 4 bases, and 19 bases lay in between. The CDR3 has 15 residues. CDR1 and CDR2 from the germline V gene are SQVTM and ANQGSEA. The CDR3 loop is CSVTGGIGSADTQYF. The CDR3 DNA reads TGCAGCGTTACCGGCGGGATAGGGTCAGCAGATACGCAGTATTTT.

The CDR3 reads CASSYSAQTRGYTF. The CDR3 region has the DNA TGTGCCAGCAGTTACTCCGCACAGACTCGAGGCTACACCTTC. The rearrangement links TRBV6-5 to TRBJ1-2; the D is unclear. The V end was cut by 0 bases, the J end by 8 bases, with 13 bases between. CDR3 length: 14 residues. Germline assignment: CDR1 MNHEY and CDR2 SVGAGI.